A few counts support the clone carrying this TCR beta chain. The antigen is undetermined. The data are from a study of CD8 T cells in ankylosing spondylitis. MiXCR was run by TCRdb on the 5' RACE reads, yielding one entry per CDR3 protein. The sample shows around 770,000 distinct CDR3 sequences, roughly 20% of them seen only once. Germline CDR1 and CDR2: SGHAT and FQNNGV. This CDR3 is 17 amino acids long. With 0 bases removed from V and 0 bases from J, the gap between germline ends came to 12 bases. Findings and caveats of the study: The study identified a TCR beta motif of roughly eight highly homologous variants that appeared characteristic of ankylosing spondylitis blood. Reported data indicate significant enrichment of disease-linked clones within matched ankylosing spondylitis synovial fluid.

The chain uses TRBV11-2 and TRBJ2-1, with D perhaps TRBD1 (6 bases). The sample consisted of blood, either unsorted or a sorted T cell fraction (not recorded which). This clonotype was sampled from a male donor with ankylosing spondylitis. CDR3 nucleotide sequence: TGTGCCAGCAGCTTAGATGCAGGGGCGAGCTCCTACAATGAGCAGTTCTTC. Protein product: CASSLDAGASSYNEQFF.